The present T cell receptor beta chain was sequenced within a study of T cell responses to AZD1222 COVID-19 vaccine. Study-level results: Epitopes outside B.1.351 and B.1.1.7 mutated regions reportedly drew nearly half of spike TCRs. Rises in breadth and depth of Spike-specific TCRs came after two AZD1222 doses. The repertoires were collected only after the peak T cell response. Baseline testing showed seropositivity in only a handful of AZD1222 recipients.

The CDR3 totals 14 residues. The germline V gene encodes CDR1 DFQATT and CDR2 SNEGSKA (reference sequence). Deletions cut 3 bases from V and 2 bases from J, with 14 bases between. TCRdb's copy holds only in-frame clones and misses some; the assay was immunoSEQ multiplex PCR. This table holds 110,000 or so clones, approximately 90% found once. This clone showed up just once. Antigen: not known. The chain combines TRBV20-1 with TRBJ2-7; the D gene is possibly TRBD2 (5 bases). The sequencing used peripheral blood, collected 28 days after the second AZD1222 dose. The source of this sequence is an adult who received the AZD1222 COVID-19 vaccine. CDR3 sequence (DNA): TGCAGTGCTAGTTATTGGCGGGTTGCCTACGAGCAGTACTTC. As protein: CSASYWRVAYEQYF.